The 19 T cell receptor beta chains reported below all come from one sample, sequenced in a study of blood T cell repertoires in COVID-19. Sequenced by immunoSEQ multiplex PCR; TCRdb stores in-frame clones only, minus some. Seen here are roughly 160,000 clones, around 81% observed once, and the top ten hold approximately 8.1%. Sequenced material: peripheral blood. All receptors derive from a woman aged 80 or over with COVID-19, enrolled during active disease.

This chain uses TRBV5-6 with TRBJ2-3, with D tentatively TRBD2 (6 bases). Germline V lookup: CDR1 SGHDT, CDR2 YYEEEE. This CDR3 is built from 16 residues. Between the trimmed V and J ends, which lost 5 bases and 3 bases, there was a span of 19 bases. CDR3 region: CASSARDGGQTDTQYF. Written as DNA, the CDR3 is TGTGCCAGCAGTGCCAGGGACGGAGGGCAAACAGATACGCAGTATTTT.

This chain links TRBV7-8 with TRBJ2-7, with 7 bases that match TRBD1. CDR1 and CDR2 (germline): SGHVS, FQNEAQ. This CDR3 has 16 residues. J lost 0 bases, V lost 5 bases, and 10 bases had no gene match. CDR3 bases: TGTGCCAGCAGCGGATTCCGGGACAGAACCTCCTACGAGCAGTACTTC. This translates into CASSGFRDRTSYEQYF.

The genes are TRBV6-5 and TRBJ1-5; D possibly corresponds to TRBD1 (6 bases). The V gene's germline CDR1 is MNHEY and CDR2 SVGAGI. The V end lost 4 bases, the J end lost 5 bases, and 9 bases lay between the germline ends. The CDR3 runs 13 residues. The CDR3 nucleotides are TGTGCCAGCAGTTTAGGGGGGGATCAGCCCCAGCATTTT. This sequence encodes CASSLGGDQPQHF.

This chain connects TRBV19 to TRBJ2-2; TRBD2 matches at 10 bases. V was clipped by 5 bases and J by 4 bases; unmatched bases: 7. This CDR3 contains 16 residues. CDR1 and CDR2 from the germline V gene are LNHDA and SQIVND (reference sequence). The CDR3 sequence is CASSVISGRGTGELFF. The CDR3 DNA reads as TGTGCCAGTAGTGTGATCAGCGGGAGGGGCACCGGGGAGCTGTTTTTT.

The CDR3 sequence: CASSQARNEKLFF. The CDR3 region has the DNA TGTGCCAGCAGCCAGGCCAGGAATGAAAAACTGTTTTTT. This rearrangement joins TRBV2 to TRBJ1-4; D remains unclear. Trimming removed 6 bases from V and 5 bases from J, with 10 bases in between. CDR1 is SNHLY, CDR2 FYNNEI, per germline. The CDR3 covers 13 residues.

The chain couples TRBV5-4 to TRBJ2-5; TRBD2 agrees at 13 bases. Germline lookup yields CDR1 SGHNT and CDR2 YYREEE (reference sequence). The CDR3 loop spans 15 amino acids. Trimming at V came to 1 base and at J to 4 bases, leaving 1 base not matched to a gene. CDR3 residues: CASSLRLAGGETQYF. The CDR3 nucleotides are TGTGCCAGCAGCTTGAGACTAGCGGGGGGAGAGACCCAGTACTTC. Complete variable domain (other parts from reference TRBV5-4 and TRBJ2-5): ETGVTQSPTHLIKTRGQQVTLRCSSQSGHNTVSWYQQALGQGPQFIFQYYREEENGRGNFPPRFSGLQFPNYSSELNVNALELDDSALYLCASSLRLAGGETQYFGPGTRLLVL.

The gene calls are TRBV5-4 and TRBJ1-1; TRBD1 agrees at 12 bases. The CDR3 has 16 amino acids. Trimming removed 0 bases from V and 2 bases from J; junction bases left unmatched: 2. Germline V gene sequence: CDR1 SGHNT, CDR2 YYREEE (reference sequence). CDR3 residues: CASSLGGQGANTEAFF. The DNA of the CDR3 is TGTGCCAGCAGCTTGGGGGGACAGGGGGCTAACACTGAAGCTTTCTTT.

The genes are TRBV4-1 and TRBJ1-5; TRBD1 matches 9 bases. The CDR3 contains 18 residues. Germline CDR1 and CDR2: MGHRA and YSYEKL. V lost 4 bases to trimming and J lost 2 bases; unmatched junction nucleotides: 12. In DNA form, the CDR3 reads TGCGCCAGCAGCCGAGAAACAGGGGGCCGCGGGGGCAATCAGCCCCAGCATTTT. Amino acids: CASSRETGGRGGNQPQHF.

The chain carries TRBV19 and TRBJ2-4, with D possibly TRBD1 on 5 matching bases. There are 14 residues in the CDR3. Germline CDR1 and CDR2: LNHDA and SQIVND (reference sequence). Trimming cost V 8 bases and J 0 bases, with 11 bases left between them. Here the CDR3 DNA reads TGTGCCAGTGGGGCAGGCCTAGCCAAAAACATTCAGTACTTC. As protein: CASGAGLAKNIQYF.

The rearrangement joins TRBV29-1 to TRBJ2-4, with D unclear. The V gene lost 5 bases and the J gene lost 6 bases, with 11 bases spanning the gap. From germline, CDR1 is SQVTM and CDR2 ANQGSEA. CDR3 size: 12 residues. Here the CDR3 DNA reads TGCAGCGTTATGACAAGTGCAAACATTCAGTACTTC. Its translation is CSVMTSANIQYF.

The V gene is TRBV3-1 (or the pseudogene TRBV3-2), the J gene TRBJ1-6; 8 bases fit TRBD1. V shed 4 bases, J shed 9 bases, and the junction held 11 bases outside the gene matches. This CDR3 region has 16 residues. Germline V gene data show CDR1 as LGHDT and CDR2 as YNNKEL (reference sequence). CDR3 nucleotide sequence: TGTGCCAGCAGCCCGGCAATTGGCAGGGGGCGTTCACCCCTCCACTTT. Its translation: CASSPAIGRGRSPLHF.

This clone has a single count. The rearrangement links TRBV7-2 to TRBJ1-5; 10 bases line up with TRBD1. The CDR3 loop spans 16 amino acids. After removal of 4 bases from V and 0 bases from J, the junction contained 3 bases not matched to a gene. Per germline, CDR1 SGHTA and CDR2 FQGNSA. This chain's CDR3 is CASSWTGGHSNQPQHF. The CDR3 DNA is TGTGCCAGCAGCTGGACAGGGGGACATAGCAATCAGCCCCAGCATTTT.

The chain carries TRBV15 and TRBJ2-1, with D possibly TRBD1 on 7 matching bases. CDR3 length: 16 amino acids. The V and J ends lost 0 bases and 6 bases respectively, with 15 bases between them. From germline, CDR1 is LNHNV and CDR2 YYDKDF (reference sequence). Here the CDR3 reads CATSREAGGFTNEQFF. DNA of the CDR3: TGTGCCACCAGCAGAGAGGCAGGGGGGTTTACCAATGAGCAGTTCTTC.

The chain recombines TRBV15 with TRBJ2-7, with D possibly matching TRBD2 (7 bases). This CDR3 has 17 amino acids. Germline values: CDR1 LNHNV, CDR2 YYDKDF (reference sequence). V was shortened by 1 base and J by 0 bases, with 16 bases between the two germline ends. In DNA, the CDR3 is TGTGCCACCAGCAGAGGGGTCTCGGGGGGCACCTCCTACGAGCAGTACTTC. It yields the protein CATSRGVSGGTSYEQYF.

This clone was counted many times. The rearrangement links TRBV10-3 to TRBJ1-2; perhaps TRBD1 as D (5 bases). Germline CDR1 reads ENHRY; CDR2 reads SYGVKD. V lost 3 bases, J lost 0 bases, and 11 bases lay in between. The CDR3 sequence is 15 residues long. CDR3 loop: CAISEGVAPNYGYTF. The CDR3 bases are TGTGCCATCAGTGAAGGGGTCGCACCTAACTATGGCTACACCTTC.

A single count supports this clone. The chain links TRBV6-5 to TRBJ2-1, with a weak D call TRBD2 (6 bases). Trimming stripped 7 bases from V and 5 bases from J, with 12 bases between. The CDR3 loop spans 13 amino acids. Germline CDR1 is MNHEY and CDR2 is SVGAGI. CDR3 amino acids: CASNGGTNNEQFF. The CDR3 DNA reads as TGTGCCAGCAATGGGGGGACGAACAATGAGCAGTTCTTC.

This clone was seen a few times. The rearrangement joins TRBV5-1 to TRBJ1-6; 7 bases are a match to TRBD1. The V gene's germline CDR1 is SGHRS and CDR2 YFSETQ. Trimming took 2 bases from V and 7 from J; bases not matched to a gene: 6. This CDR3 spans 15 amino acids. CDR3 sequence: CASSFDRAVNSPLHF. In DNA form, the CDR3 reads TGCGCCAGCAGCTTCGACAGGGCGGTCAATTCACCCCTCCACTTT.

The chain joins TRBV4-1 to TRBJ1-1; D is possibly TRBD1 (6 bases). From germline, CDR1 is MGHRA and CDR2 YSYEKL. V dropped 6 bases and J dropped 2 bases, with 19 bases sitting between them. This CDR3 region has 16 residues. CDR3 in DNA: TGCGCCAGCAGACCCCGCAGGGGTGCTGGAAACACTGAAGCTTTCTTT. It specifies CASRPRRGAGNTEAFF.

The table lists this clone with many counts. V is TRBV18 and J is TRBJ1-2; D call uncertain. The CDR3 runs 16 residues. Looked up from germline, CDR1 is KGHSH and CDR2 is LQKENI. The germline V and J ends were trimmed by 3 bases and 2 bases, with 16 bases remaining between them. The CDR3 spells CASSPNSLRKNYGYTF. DNA for the CDR3: TGTGCCAGCTCACCGAATTCGCTCAGGAAGAACTATGGCTACACCTTC.